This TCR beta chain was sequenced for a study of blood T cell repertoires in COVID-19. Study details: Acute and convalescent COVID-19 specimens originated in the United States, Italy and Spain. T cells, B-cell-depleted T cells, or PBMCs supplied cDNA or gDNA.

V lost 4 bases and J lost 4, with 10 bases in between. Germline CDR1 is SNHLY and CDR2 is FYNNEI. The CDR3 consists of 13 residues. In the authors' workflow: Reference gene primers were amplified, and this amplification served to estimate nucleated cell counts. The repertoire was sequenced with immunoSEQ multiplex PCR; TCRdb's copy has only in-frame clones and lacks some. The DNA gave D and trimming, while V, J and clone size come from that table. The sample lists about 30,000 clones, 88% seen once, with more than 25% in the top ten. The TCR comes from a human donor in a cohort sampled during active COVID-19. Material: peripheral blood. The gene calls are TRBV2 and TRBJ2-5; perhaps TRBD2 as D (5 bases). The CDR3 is CASSVDLAETQYF. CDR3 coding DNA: TGTGCCAGCAGTGTGGATCTAGCAGAGACCCAGTACTTC.